This is a list of T cell receptor beta chains from one sample in a study of blood T cells in healthy people across ages. Via MiXCR, TCRdb re-called the 5' RACE reads, giving one row per CDR3 protein. The table has over 450,000 distinct CDR3 sequences, around 24% seen once. These sequences were also reported in another study, on T cells of mothers and their children.

Input material: blood. The source of these receptors is a boy aged 10-17 years in good health. The CDR3 runs from the conserved cysteine through the conserved F or W. Fields, in order: D gene, clone size, V gene, J gene, CDR3 protein, CDR3 DNA. D genes are given only for firm matches. Rows may omit the clone size; those that give it use once, few, many or a size class.

>NA|few|TRBV5-1|TRBJ2-3
CASSSKGTLDTQYF
TGCGCCAGCAGCTCGAAGGGCACCCTTGATACGCAGTATTTT
>NA|NA|TRBV12-3/TRBV12-4|TRBJ2-6
CASSRQNSGANVLTF
TGTGCCAGCAGTCGACAGAACTCTGGGGCCAACGTCCTGACTTTC
>TRBD1|few|TRBV7-2|TRBJ2-7
CASSLTGVNANYEQYF
TGTGCCAGCAGCTTGACAGGGGTCAACGCTAATTACGAGCAGTACTTC
>NA|few|TRBV10-3|TRBJ2-7
CAISESDNSYEQYF
TGTGCCATCAGTGAGTCCGACAACTCCTACGAGCAGTACTTC
>TRBD1|NA|TRBV3-1|TRBJ2-7
CASSPRSGGAEQYF
TGTGCCAGCAGTCCTAGGTCAGGGGGCGCCGAGCAGTACTTC
>TRBD2|NA|TRBV7-9|TRBJ2-7
CASSEHGEGFVDEQYF
TGCGCCAGCAGCGAACATGGGGAGGGGTTCGTGGACGAGCAGTACTTC
>NA|few|TRBV28|TRBJ2-7
CASRETISYEQYF
TGTGCCAGCAGGGAGACTATCTCCTACGAGCAGTACTTC
>NA|few|TRBV5-4|TRBJ2-7
CASSLPGAVEQYF
TGTGCCAGCAGCCTACCGGGGGCGGTCGAGCAGTACTTC
>TRBD2|NA|TRBV20-1|TRBJ2-5
CSAPTSGAEGAQYF
TGCAGTGCCCCTACTAGCGGGGCCGAAGGTGCCCAGTACTTC
>NA|few|TRBV28|TRBJ1-2
CASSFGVPTNYGYTF
TGTGCCAGCAGTTTCGGGGTCCCGACTAACTATGGCTACACCTTC
>NA|NA|TRBV20-1|TRBJ1-2
CSARDNAKGNYGYTF
TGCAGTGCTAGAGATAACGCAAAGGGAAACTATGGCTACACCTTC
>NA|NA|TRBV9|TRBJ2-7
CASSVWWSSYEQYF
TGTGCCAGCAGCGTATGGTGGAGCTCCTACGAGCAGTACTTC
>NA|NA|TRBV21-1|TRBJ2-7
CASSNLAGYEQYF
TGTGCCAGCAGCAATCTGGCCGGCTACGAGCAGTACTTC
>NA|few|TRBV28|TRBJ1-1
CASSFETTNTEAFF
TGTGCCAGCAGTTTCGAGACAACGAACACTGAAGCTTTCTTT
>NA|few|TRBV4-3|TRBJ1-4
CASSQGETGSEKLFF
TGCGCCAGCAGCCAAGGGGAGACAGGAAGTGAAAAACTGTTTTTT
>NA|NA|TRBV9|TRBJ2-3
CASSGNEWGGDSSTDTQYF
TGTGCCAGCAGCGGCAACGAATGGGGGGGGGACAGCAGCACAGATACGCAGTATTTT
>NA|many|TRBV29-1|TRBJ2-7
CSVEAGTKGYEQYF
TGCAGCGTTGAGGCAGGGACAAAAGGATACGAGCAGTACTTC
>TRBD2|few|TRBV5-1|TRBJ2-4
CASRLAGGWFEELAKNIQYF
TGCGCCAGCAGGTTGGCGGGGGGATGGTTCGAAGAACTAGCCAAAAACATTCAGTACTTC
>TRBD1|NA|TRBV4-3|TRBJ2-7
CASSRNLGDRGLVEQYF
TGCGCCAGCAGCCGAAACTTGGGAGACAGGGGTTTGGTCGAGCAGTACTTC
>TRBD1|NA|TRBV7-2|TRBJ1-1
CASSLTPGGATEAFF
TGTGCCAGCAGCTTAACCCCAGGGGGCGCGACTGAAGCTTTCTTT
>TRBD2|few|TRBV27|TRBJ2-5
CASSLVAGFQETQYF
TGTGCCAGCAGTTTAGTAGCGGGGTTCCAAGAGACCCAGTACTTC
>NA|NA|TRBV4-1|TRBJ2-1
CASSQATLTSYNEQFF
TGCGCCAGCAGCCAGGCCACATTAACGTCCTACAATGAGCAGTTCTTC
>TRBD1|NA|TRBV30|TRBJ2-1
CAWERGQAYEQFF
TGTGCCTGGGAGAGGGGGCAGGCATATGAGCAGTTCTTC
>NA|once|TRBV7-8|TRBJ1-5
CASSLVVGGQPQHF
TGTGCCAGCAGCTTAGTGGTGGGAGGTCAGCCCCAGCATTTT
>NA|NA|TRBV7-2|TRBJ1-2
CASSLDFGRGYTF
TGTGCCAGCAGCTTAGATTTCGGGAGAGGCTACACCTTC
>NA|few|TRBV29-1|TRBJ2-7
CSVEQDGAYEQYF
TGCAGCGTTGAACAAGACGGGGCCTACGAGCAGTACTTC
>TRBD2|NA|TRBV12-3/TRBV12-4|TRBJ2-4
CASTILSGRADIQYF
TGTGCCAGCACCATACTAAGCGGGAGGGCTGACATTCAGTACTTC
>TRBD2|many|TRBV14|TRBJ2-7
CASRVGLAGGPYEQYF
TGTGCCAGCAGGGTCGGGCTAGCGGGAGGGCCCTACGAGCAGTACTTC
>NA|few|TRBV7-9|TRBJ1-2
CASSLAGSTPYGYTF
TGTGCCAGCAGCTTAGCGGGATCCACCCCCTATGGCTACACCTTC
>NA|NA|TRBV24-1|TRBJ2-1
CATSEGTPSSYNEQFF
TGTGCCACCAGTGAAGGGACACCGAGCTCCTACAATGAGCAGTTCTTC
>TRBD2|few|TRBV20-1|TRBJ2-1
CSAPKRGRTLGNEQFF
TGCAGTGCCCCAAAGCGGGGGCGAACCCTTGGGAATGAGCAGTTCTTC
>TRBD2|NA|TRBV28|TRBJ2-3
CASSGSSGGPTDTQYF
TGTGCCAGCAGTGGGTCTAGCGGGGGACCCACAGATACGCAGTATTTT
>NA|NA|TRBV4-1|TRBJ2-1
CASSGPSSYNEQFF
TGCGCCAGTTCGGGGCCGAGCTCCTACAATGAGCAGTTCTTC
>NA|NA|TRBV10-3|TRBJ1-1
CASKSLGVNTEAFF
TGTGCCTCCAAAAGTCTCGGCGTGAACACTGAAGCTTTCTTT
>NA|NA|TRBV20-1|TRBJ1-6
CSASTGNNSPLHF
TGCAGTGCTAGTACAGGGAATAATTCACCCCTCCACTTT
>NA|NA|TRBV29-1|TRBJ2-5
CSVRDSPKETQYF
TGCAGCGTTCGCGACAGTCCTAAGGAGACCCAGTACTTC
>TRBD1|NA|TRBV7-9|TRBJ1-1
CSSSYLVGTGGTEAFF
TGTTCCAGCAGCTACCTCGTTGGGACAGGGGGCACTGAAGCTTTCTTT
>NA|once|TRBV7-2|TRBJ2-2
CASSLDWDTGELFF
TGTGCCAGCAGCTTAGATTGGGACACCGGGGAGCTGTTTTTT
>NA|NA|TRBV6-6|TRBJ1-2
CASRSGDGYTF
TGTGCCAGCCGTTCTGGGGACGGCTACACCTTC
>NA|NA|TRBV7-2|TRBJ2-7
CASSAPNREQYF
TGTGCCAGCAGCGCCCCGAACCGCGAGCAGTACTTC
>TRBD1|NA|TRBV9|TRBJ1-4
CASSVLGQLEEKLFF
TGTGCCAGCAGCGTCCTGGGACAGTTGGAAGAAAAACTGTTTTTT
>NA|few|TRBV29-1|TRBJ1-4
CSVARGNEKLFF
TGCAGCGTTGCCAGGGGAAATGAAAAACTGTTTTTT